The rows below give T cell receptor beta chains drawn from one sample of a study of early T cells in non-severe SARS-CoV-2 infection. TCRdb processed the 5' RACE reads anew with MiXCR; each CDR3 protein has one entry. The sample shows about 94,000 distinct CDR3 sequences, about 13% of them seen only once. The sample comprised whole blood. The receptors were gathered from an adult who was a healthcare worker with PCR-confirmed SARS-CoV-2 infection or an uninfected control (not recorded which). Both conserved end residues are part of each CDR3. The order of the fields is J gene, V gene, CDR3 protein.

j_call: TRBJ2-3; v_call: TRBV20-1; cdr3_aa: CSARVPPVDTQYF
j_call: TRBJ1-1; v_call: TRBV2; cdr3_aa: CASSERGNTEAFF
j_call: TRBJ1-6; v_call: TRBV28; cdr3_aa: CASSLWEGATVNSPLHF
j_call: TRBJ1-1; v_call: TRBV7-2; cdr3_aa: CASSLNRVNTEAFF
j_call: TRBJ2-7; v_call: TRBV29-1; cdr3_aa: CSVSKLAGYYEQYF
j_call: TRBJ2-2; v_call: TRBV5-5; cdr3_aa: CASSYPQGSHSNTGELFF
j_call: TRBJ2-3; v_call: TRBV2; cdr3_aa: CASRRDPADTQYF
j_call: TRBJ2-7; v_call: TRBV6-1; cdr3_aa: CASIFFGTGASYEQYF
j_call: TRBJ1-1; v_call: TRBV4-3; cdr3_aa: CASSPGQSRNTEAFF
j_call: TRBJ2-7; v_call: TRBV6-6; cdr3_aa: CASSRLAGDSYEQYF
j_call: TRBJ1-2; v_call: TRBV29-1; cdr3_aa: CSVVPGRDGYTF
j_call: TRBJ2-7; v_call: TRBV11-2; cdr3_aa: CASGLSYEQYF
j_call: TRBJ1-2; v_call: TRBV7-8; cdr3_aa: CASSLGTAVSYGYTF
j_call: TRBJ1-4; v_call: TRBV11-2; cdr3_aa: CASSPRTGNEKLFF
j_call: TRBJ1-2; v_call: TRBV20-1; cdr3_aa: CSAVSGQEVYGYTF
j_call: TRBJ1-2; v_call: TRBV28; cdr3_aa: CASSQAGTGKDYTF
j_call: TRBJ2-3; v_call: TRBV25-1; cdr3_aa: CASSSAGAVRVGTQYF
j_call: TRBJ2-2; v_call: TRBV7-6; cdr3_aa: CASSLARQGVGELFF
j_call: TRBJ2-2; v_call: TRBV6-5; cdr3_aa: CASSSPTSGGPNTGELFF
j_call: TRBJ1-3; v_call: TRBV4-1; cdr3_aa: CASSRLTSGNTIYF